Detailed here is one T cell receptor beta chain. As yet, its antigen is unknown. The data were obtained in a study of shared clonotypes between healthy human individuals. Assay execution took place at the deep level. Each sorted subset replicate got 200 ng genomic DNA, around 29,000 genomes. Method: immunoSEQ multiplex PCR; TCRdb's copy keeps in-frame clones and lacks some. Among hundreds of thousands of clones, about 80% were seen once, and the ten largest hold more than 1.5%. The CDR3 runs 14 residues. Germline V gene lookup returns CDR1 MNHNS and CDR2 SASEGT. The ends lost 7 bases at V and 4 bases at J; junction bases unmatched: 5. Study outcomes and limitations: Researchers sampled blood only, noting tissue repertoires likely differ. Clonotype sharing among donors, it was expected, would be affected by sequencing depth.

Sequencing was carried out using memory CD4+ T cells sorted from blood. Subset of the sample: CD45RA-negative fraction. J is TRBJ2-7 and V is TRBV6-1, with 12 bases fitting TRBD1. This receptor was obtained from a woman between 25 and 40 years old in good health. CDR3 sequence (DNA): TGTGCCAGCATTAGGGACAGGGGGCCATACGAGCAGTACTTC. This codes for CASIRDRGPYEQYF.